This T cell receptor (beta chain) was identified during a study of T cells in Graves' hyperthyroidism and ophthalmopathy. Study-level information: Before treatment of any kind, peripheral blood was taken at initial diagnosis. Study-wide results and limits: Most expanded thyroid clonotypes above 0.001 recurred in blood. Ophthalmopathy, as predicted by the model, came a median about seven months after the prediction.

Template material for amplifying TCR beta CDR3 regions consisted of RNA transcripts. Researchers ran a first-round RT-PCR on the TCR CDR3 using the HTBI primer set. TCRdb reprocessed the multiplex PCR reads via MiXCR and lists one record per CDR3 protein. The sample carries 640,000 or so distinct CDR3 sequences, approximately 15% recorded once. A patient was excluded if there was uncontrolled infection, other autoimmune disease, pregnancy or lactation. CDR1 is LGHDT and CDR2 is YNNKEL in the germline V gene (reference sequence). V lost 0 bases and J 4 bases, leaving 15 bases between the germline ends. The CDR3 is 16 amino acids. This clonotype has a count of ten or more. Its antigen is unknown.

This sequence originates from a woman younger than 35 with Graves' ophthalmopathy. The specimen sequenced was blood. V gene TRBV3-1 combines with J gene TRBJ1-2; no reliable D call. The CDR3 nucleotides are TGTGCCAGCAGCCAAGATCGGTCGGGGAGACCCTATGGCTACACCTTC. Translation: CASSQDRSGRPYGYTF.